A single sample is the source of the 28 T cell receptor beta chains below, sequenced in a study of cytomegalovirus exposure and HLA in healthy donors. In the PCR, 60 Vbeta and 13 Jbeta primers were used. TCRdb's table, derived via immunoSEQ multiplex PCR, lists solely in-frame clones and lacks some. The repertoire holds roughly 100,000 clones, roughly three quarters seen once, with roughly 9.1% in the top ten. Sequenced sample: PBMCs. The receptors derive from a male donor in good health and CMV-seropositive.

The V call is TRBV7-2, the J call TRBJ2-3, with 8 bases that match TRBD1. The germline CDR1 and CDR2 sequences are SGHTA and FQGNSA. The CDR3 contains 16 residues. The V gene end was trimmed by 5 bases and the J gene end by 6 bases; junction bases not matched to a gene: 13. The CDR3, as DNA: TGTGCCAGCAGCGGACACTCCGGGACAGGAGTCGATACGCAGTATTTT. It codes for CASSGHSGTGVDTQYF.

The chain joins TRBV19 to TRBJ2-1; no reliable D call. The germline V gene encodes CDR1 LNHDA and CDR2 SQIVND (reference sequence). The length of the CDR3 is 11 residues. Trimming removed 3 bases from V and 7 bases from J, with 4 bases in between. This chain's CDR3 is CASSIRNEQFF. CDR3 bases: TGTGCCAGTAGTATTAGAAATGAGCAGTTCTTC.

V and J are TRBV29-1 and TRBJ2-7, with TRBD1 matching over 7 bases. The V gene end was trimmed by 3 bases and the J gene end by 7 bases; junction bases not matched to a gene: 12. This CDR3 has 14 amino acids. Germline V CDR1 and CDR2: SQVTM, ANQGSEA. CDR3: CSVDWAGKGAEQYF. CDR3 DNA: TGCAGCGTTGACTGGGCAGGAAAGGGGGCTGAGCAGTACTTC.

A note on this clone: The identical CDR3 is also encoded by other nucleotide sequences in the sample. The chain carries TRBV6-5 and TRBJ2-7; the match to TRBD2 covers 11 bases. Germline assignment: CDR1 MNHEY and CDR2 SVGAGI. The CDR3 sequence is 15 residues long. The V segment lost 5 bases and the J segment 1 base; nucleotides outside the gene matches: 4. The CDR3 DNA reads as TGTGCCAGCAGTCGCCTAGCGGGAGGTTCCTACGAGCAGTACTTC. Encoded protein: CASSRLAGGSYEQYF.

CDR3 sequence reads: CASSFGENTEAFF. CDR3 nucleotides: TGTGCCAGCAGCTTCGGGGAGAACACTGAAGCTTTCTTT. The chain uses TRBV7-8 and TRBJ1-1; no firm D call. The V end was cut by 3 bases, the J end by 1 base, with 6 bases between. Germline CDR1 is SGHVS and CDR2 is FQNEAQ. This CDR3 spans 13 amino acids.

The chain uses TRBV6-5 and TRBJ1-2; 8 nucleotides align to TRBD1. V was pared by 4 bases and J by 3 bases, with 10 bases of the junction left unmatched. This CDR3 spans 16 amino acids. Germline V gene sequence: CDR1 MNHEY, CDR2 SVGAGI. The CDR3 region has the DNA TGTGCCAGCAGTTCTTTCGGACAGGGAGGAGACTATGGCTACACCTTC. Protein: CASSSFGQGGDYGYTF.

The rearrangement uses TRBV7-2 and TRBJ2-1; TRBD1 is a possible D gene (7 bases). CDR3 length: 17 residues. V was shortened by 1 base and J by 1 base, with 14 bases between the two germline ends. Germline CDR1 reads SGHTA; CDR2 reads FQGNSA. CDR3 loop: CASSLGWGDRSYNEQFF. The CDR3 coding sequence is TGTGCCAGCAGCTTAGGGTGGGGGGACAGATCCTACAATGAGCAGTTCTTC. Using reference TRBV7-2 and TRBJ2-1 for the parts outside the CDR3, the full variable domain is GAGVSQSPSNKVTEKGKDVELRCDPISGHTALYWYRQSLGQGLEFLIYFQGNSAPDKSGLPSDRFSAERTGGSVSTLTIQRTQQEDSAVYLCASSLGWGDRSYNEQFFGPGTRLTVL.

The chain uses TRBV6-4 and TRBJ2-3; 10 bases line up with TRBD2. J gave up 3 bases and V 4 bases, and 16 bases lay outside the gene matches. Germline CDR1 MRHNA, CDR2 SNTAGT. This CDR3 contains 19 residues. CDR3 amino acids: CASSVSSGRSGGLTDTQYF. As DNA, the CDR3 is TGTGCCAGCAGTGTTTCTAGCGGGAGAAGTGGGGGCTTGACAGATACGCAGTATTTT.

V is TRBV6-5 and J is TRBJ2-5, with D uncertain. The CDR3 consists of 13 residues. Trimming left V 6 bases short and J 5 bases short, with 13 bases between. The germline V gene encodes CDR1 MNHEY and CDR2 SVGAGI. The CDR3 sequence: CASRKTSLETQYF. The CDR3 bases are TGTGCCAGCAGAAAAACAAGTCTGGAGACCCAGTACTTC.

This chain joins TRBV7-8 and TRBJ2-1, with TRBD2 identical over 7 bases. The V segment lost 2 bases and the J segment 9 bases; nucleotides outside the gene matches: 10. CDR3 length: 15 amino acids. Germline lookup yields CDR1 SGHVS and CDR2 FQNEAQ. CDR3: CASSLWAGVIREQFF. The CDR3 DNA is TGTGCCAGCAGCTTATGGGCGGGAGTAATCCGTGAGCAGTTCTTC.

The CDR3 DNA is TGTGCCACCAGCAGAAGGGGTGTTTACAATGAGCAGTTCTTC. This gives the protein CATSRRGVYNEQFF. The V gene is TRBV15, the J gene TRBJ2-1, with D perhaps TRBD1 (5 bases). V gave up 2 bases and J gave up 4 bases, with 9 bases separating them. The CDR3 has 14 amino acids. CDR1 is LNHNV, CDR2 YYDKDF, per germline (reference sequence).

The V gene is TRBV27, the J gene TRBJ2-3; a possible D gene is TRBD1 (5 bases). The CDR3 is made up of 14 amino acids. V was shortened by 2 bases and J by 4 bases, with 10 bases between the two germline ends. Germline V gives CDR1 MNHEY, CDR2 SMNVEV (reference sequence). In DNA, the CDR3 is TGTGCCAGCAGTTTAGGGCTAGGGGCAGATACGCAGTATTTT. Translation: CASSLGLGADTQYF.

This clone has more than one count but fewer than ten. V gene TRBV6-5 combines with J gene TRBJ1-2, with 10 bases matching TRBD1. Per the germline V gene, CDR1 is MNHEY and CDR2 is SVGAGI. The CDR3 totals 16 residues. V lost 2 bases, J lost 1 base, and 4 bases stayed unmatched. The DNA for the CDR3 is TGTGCCAGCAGTTACACCCGGACAGGGGGTAACTATGGCTACACCTTC. Amino acid sequence: CASSYTRTGGNYGYTF.

This chain joins TRBV19 and TRBJ1-2; possibly TRBD1 for D (5 bases). CDR3 size: 15 residues. CDR1 and CDR2 from the germline V gene are LNHDA and SQIVND (reference sequence). The V gene lost 5 bases and the J gene lost 5 bases, with 18 bases spanning the gap. The CDR3 reads CASSPRGGARYGYTF. The CDR3 DNA reads TGTGCCAGTAGTCCTCGGGGAGGGGCCAGGTATGGCTACACCTTC.

A few counts support this clone. Written as DNA, the CDR3 is TGTGCCAGCAGCCTCCAAGGGACTCGACCGTCGGATACGCAGTATTTT. Translated: CASSLQGTRPSDTQYF. The V and J genes are TRBV7-2 and TRBJ2-3, with D tentatively TRBD2 (6 bases). The germline V gene has CDR1 SGHTA and CDR2 FQGNSA. V was cut by 5 bases and J by 6 bases, with 21 bases left in between. This CDR3 is 16 amino acids long.

A remark on this clone: A read error may produce the germline difference seen at one junction end. This sequence joins TRBV9 and TRBJ2-1, with a weak D call TRBD2 (5 bases). The germline V gene has CDR1 SGDLS and CDR2 YYNGEE. This CDR3 region has 14 residues. The CDR3 DNA reads as TGTGCCAGCAGTGTAGGTAGCGATTACAATGAGCAGTTCTTC. The encoded protein is CASSVGSDYNEQFF.

The chain carries TRBV7-6 and TRBJ2-7, with D perhaps TRBD1 (6 bases). The V end lost 1 base, the J end lost 0 bases, and 13 bases lay between the germline ends. Germline loops: CDR1 SGHVS, CDR2 FNYEAQ. The CDR3 extends over 16 amino acids. The CDR3 reads CASSLGGHMASYEQYF. In DNA form, the CDR3 reads TGTGCCAGCAGCTTAGGGGGACATATGGCCTCCTACGAGCAGTACTTC.

This chain links TRBV19 with TRBJ2-5, with 7 bases identical to TRBD1. The V segment lost 8 bases and the J segment 4 bases; nucleotides outside the gene matches: 7. CDR1 is LNHDA, CDR2 SQIVND, per germline (reference sequence). There are 13 residues in the CDR3. The CDR3 reads CASHEGAGETQYF. The CDR3 region has the DNA TGTGCCAGTCACGAGGGGGCCGGAGAGACCCAGTACTTC.

The chain employs TRBV29-1 and TRBJ1-2; the D gene is possibly TRBD1 (6 bases). This CDR3 spans 13 amino acids. In germline, CDR1 is SQVTM, CDR2 ANQGSEA. V shed 5 bases and J shed 6 bases, with 16 bases lying between them. CDR3 sequence reads: CSVPFGDINGYTF. The DNA for the CDR3 is TGCAGCGTTCCGTTTGGGGACATCAATGGCTACACCTTC.

V usage is TRBV25-1 and J usage is TRBJ2-4; no firm D call. The CDR3 sequence is 12 residues long. Germline CDR1 reads MGHDK; CDR2 reads SYGVNS. Trimming cost V 2 bases and J 9 bases, with 8 bases left between them. The CDR3 region is CASSEGRGIQYF. The DNA of the CDR3 is TGTGCCAGCAGTGAAGGTCGCGGCATTCAGTACTTC.

V gene TRBV6-5 combines with J gene TRBJ2-7, with D possibly being TRBD2 (5 bases). This CDR3 comprises 13 residues. Trimming stripped 0 bases from V and 4 bases from J, with 7 bases between. Germline-derived CDR1 and CDR2 are MNHEY and SVGAGI. The CDR3 nucleotides read TGTGCCAGCAGTTACTCGAGAGGGTACGAGCAGTACTTC. Its translation: CASSYSRGYEQYF.

The J gene is TRBJ2-6, the V gene TRBV15; D might be TRBD1 (6 bases). CDR3 length: 16 residues. V dropped 3 bases and J dropped 1 base, with 10 bases sitting between them. Germline assignment: CDR1 LNHNV and CDR2 YYDKDF (reference sequence). This CDR3 reads CATSSPQGSGANVLTF. For the CDR3, the DNA is TGTGCCACCAGCAGTCCCCAGGGGTCTGGGGCCAACGTCCTGACTTTC.

This chain connects TRBV6-5 to TRBJ2-7; the D gene is possibly TRBD2 (6 bases). V was pared by 5 bases and J by 2 bases, with 7 bases between. CDR3 length: 12 residues. Germline lookup yields CDR1 MNHEY and CDR2 SVGAGI. The CDR3 bases are TGTGCCAGCAGTCCGGGGGCCTACGAGCAGTACTTC. It yields the protein CASSPGAYEQYF.

The chain is built from TRBV4-3 and TRBJ1-4; perhaps TRBD1 as D (6 bases). The CDR3 has 14 amino acids. Germline-derived CDR1 and CDR2 are LGHNA and YSLEER. With 3 bases removed from V and 4 bases from J, the gap between germline ends came to 9 bases. The CDR3 DNA reads as TGCGCCAGCAGCCAGAGGGGGAATAATGAAAAACTGTTTTTT. Its translation is CASSQRGNNEKLFF.

The chain links TRBV1 to TRBJ2-7; the table's D call TRBD2 went unverified against the DNA. TRBV1 is classified as a pseudogene. This CDR3 comprises 14 residues. CDR3 sequence (DNA): TGCACCAGCAGCCAAGAGCGGGGGGCCTACGAGCAGTACTTC. Translated, it gives CTSSQERGAYEQYF.

The rearrangement joins TRBV11-2 to TRBJ2-7; the D is unclear. Germline V gene sequence: CDR1 SGHAT, CDR2 FQNNGV. Trimming removed 0 bases from V and 0 bases from J, with 9 bases in between. This CDR3 comprises 15 residues. This CDR3 reads CASSLDVSDSYEQYF. CDR3 sequence (DNA): TGTGCCAGCAGCTTAGATGTTAGTGACTCCTACGAGCAGTACTTC.

The chain is built from TRBV27 and TRBJ2-1; 7 bases are a match to TRBD1. V dropped 1 base and J dropped 4; count of bases not matched to a gene: 4. CDR1 is MNHEY and CDR2 is SMNVEV in the germline V gene (reference sequence). The CDR3 covers 15 residues. CDR3 sequence (DNA): TGTGCCAGCAGTTTATTAGGGACAGCGTACAATGAGCAGTTCTTC. It encodes CASSLLGTAYNEQFF.

This clone was counted only a few times. The chain carries TRBV21-1 and TRBJ2-7; the D call TRBD2 from the table was never checked on the DNA. TRBV21-1 constitutes a pseudogene. The CDR3 sequence is 20 residues long. This chain's CDR3 is CASSSKRLAGGPEHFHEQYF. The DNA of the CDR3 is TGTGCCAGCAGCAGCAAACGACTAGCGGGAGGCCCTGAACACTTCCACGAGCAGTACTTC.